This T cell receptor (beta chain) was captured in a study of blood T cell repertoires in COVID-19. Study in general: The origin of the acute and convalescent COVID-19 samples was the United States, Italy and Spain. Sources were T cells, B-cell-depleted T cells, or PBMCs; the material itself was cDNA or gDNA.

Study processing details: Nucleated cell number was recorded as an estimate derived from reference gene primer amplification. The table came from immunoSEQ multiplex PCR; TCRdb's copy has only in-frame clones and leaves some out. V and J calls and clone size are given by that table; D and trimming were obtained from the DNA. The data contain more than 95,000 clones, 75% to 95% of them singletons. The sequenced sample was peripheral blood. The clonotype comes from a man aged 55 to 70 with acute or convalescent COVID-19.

The CDR3 nucleotides read TGTGCCAGCAGCTTAGTCAGGGTGGGAGGCTACACCTTC. It specifies CASSLVRVGGYTF. This chain uses TRBV7-9 with TRBJ1-2, with TRBD1 as a possible D gene (5 bases). Germline V gene data show CDR1 as SEHNR and CDR2 as FQNEAQ (reference sequence). Trimming shortened V by 1 base and J by 8 bases, and 11 bases separated the two germline ends. CDR3 length: 13 amino acids.